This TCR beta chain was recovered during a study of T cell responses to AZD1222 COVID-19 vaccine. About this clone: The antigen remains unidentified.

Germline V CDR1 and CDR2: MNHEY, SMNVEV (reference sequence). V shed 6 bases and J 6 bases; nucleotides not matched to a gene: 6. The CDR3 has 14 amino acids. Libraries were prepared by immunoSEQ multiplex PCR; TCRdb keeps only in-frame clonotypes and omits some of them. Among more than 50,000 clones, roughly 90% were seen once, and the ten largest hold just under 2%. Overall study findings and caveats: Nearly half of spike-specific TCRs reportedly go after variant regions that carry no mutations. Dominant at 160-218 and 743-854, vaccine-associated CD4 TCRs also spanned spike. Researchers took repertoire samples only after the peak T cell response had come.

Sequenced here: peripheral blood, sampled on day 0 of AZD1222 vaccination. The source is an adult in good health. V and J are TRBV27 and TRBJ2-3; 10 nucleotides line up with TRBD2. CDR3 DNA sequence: TGTGCCAGCAGCTATAGCGGGAGGTATGATACGCAGTATTTT. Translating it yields CASSYSGRYDTQYF.